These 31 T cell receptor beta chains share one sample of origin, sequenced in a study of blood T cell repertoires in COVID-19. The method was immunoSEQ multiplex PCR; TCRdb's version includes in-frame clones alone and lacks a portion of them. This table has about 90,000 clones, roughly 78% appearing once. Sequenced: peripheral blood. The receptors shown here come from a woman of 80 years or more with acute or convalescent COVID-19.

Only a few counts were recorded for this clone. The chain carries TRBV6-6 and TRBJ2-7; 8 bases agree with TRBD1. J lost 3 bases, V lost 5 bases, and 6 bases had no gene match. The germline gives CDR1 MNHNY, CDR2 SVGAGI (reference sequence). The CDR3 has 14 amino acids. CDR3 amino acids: CASSANGQGYEQYF. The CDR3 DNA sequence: TGTGCCAGCAGTGCGAATGGACAGGGCTACGAGCAGTACTTC.

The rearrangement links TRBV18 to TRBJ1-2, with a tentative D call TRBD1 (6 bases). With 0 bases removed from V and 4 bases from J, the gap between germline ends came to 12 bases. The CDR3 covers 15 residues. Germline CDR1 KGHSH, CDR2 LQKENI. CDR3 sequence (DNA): TGTGCCAGCTCACCACCTTCGAAGGGGGTCTATGGCTACACCTTC. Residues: CASSPPSKGVYGYTF.

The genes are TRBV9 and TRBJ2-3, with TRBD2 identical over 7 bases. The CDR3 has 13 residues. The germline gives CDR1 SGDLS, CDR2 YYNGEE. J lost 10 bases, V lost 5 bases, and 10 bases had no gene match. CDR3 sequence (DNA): TGTGCCAGCAGAGATACTAGCGATGGGTCGCAGTATTTT. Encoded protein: CASRDTSDGSQYF.

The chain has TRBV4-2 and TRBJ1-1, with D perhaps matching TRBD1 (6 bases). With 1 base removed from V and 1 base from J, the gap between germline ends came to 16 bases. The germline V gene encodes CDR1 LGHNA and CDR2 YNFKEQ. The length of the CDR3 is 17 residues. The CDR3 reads CASSQVTGIGQNTEAFF. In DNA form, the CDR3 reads TGTGCCAGCAGCCAAGTTACAGGGATTGGCCAGAACACTGAAGCTTTCTTT.

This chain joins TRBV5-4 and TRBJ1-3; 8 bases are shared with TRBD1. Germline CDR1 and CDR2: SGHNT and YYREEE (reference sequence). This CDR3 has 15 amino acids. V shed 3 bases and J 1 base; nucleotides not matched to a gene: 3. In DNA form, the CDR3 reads TGTGCCAGCAGCTCGACAGGGGCTTCTGGAAACACCATATATTTT. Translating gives CASSSTGASGNTIYF.

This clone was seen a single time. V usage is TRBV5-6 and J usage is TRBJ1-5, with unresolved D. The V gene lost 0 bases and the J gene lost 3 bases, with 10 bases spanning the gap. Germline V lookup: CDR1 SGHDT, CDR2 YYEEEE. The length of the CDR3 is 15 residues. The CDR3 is CASSLGPTLNQPQHF. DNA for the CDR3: TGTGCCAGCAGCTTGGGCCCCACTCTCAATCAGCCCCAGCATTTT.

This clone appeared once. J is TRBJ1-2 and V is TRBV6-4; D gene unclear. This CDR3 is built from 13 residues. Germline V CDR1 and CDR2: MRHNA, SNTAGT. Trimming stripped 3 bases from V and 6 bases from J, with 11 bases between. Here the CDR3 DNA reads TGTGCCAGCAGTGAAGAACGAGGAGATGGCTACACCTTC. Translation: CASSEERGDGYTF.

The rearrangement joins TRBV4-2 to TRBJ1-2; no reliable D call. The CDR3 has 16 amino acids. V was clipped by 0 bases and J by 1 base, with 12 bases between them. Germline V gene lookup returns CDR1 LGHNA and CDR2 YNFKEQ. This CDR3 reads CASSQDHKDYNYGYTF. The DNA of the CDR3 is TGTGCCAGCAGCCAAGATCATAAGGACTATAACTATGGCTACACCTTC.

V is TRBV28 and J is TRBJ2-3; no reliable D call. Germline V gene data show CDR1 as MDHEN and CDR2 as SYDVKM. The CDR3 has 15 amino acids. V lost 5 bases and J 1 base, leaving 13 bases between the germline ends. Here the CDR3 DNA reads TGTGCCAGCAGTCCCCATGGAGAGGGCACAGATACGCAGTATTTT. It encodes CASSPHGEGTDTQYF.

CDR3 protein: CASSPGRESGNTIYF. The DNA of the CDR3 is TGTGCCAGCAGCCCCGGGAGGGAGTCTGGAAACACCATATATTTT. The chain uses TRBV6-5 and TRBJ1-3; D not resolved. Germline V gene lookup returns CDR1 MNHEY and CDR2 SVGAGI. CDR3 length: 15 residues. V shed 6 bases and J shed 1 base, with 13 bases lying between them.

The CDR3 DNA follows: TGTGCCAGCAGCTGGGCGGGGTACGACGGGGAGCTGTTTTTT. Residues: CASSWAGYDGELFF. The genes are TRBV7-6 and TRBJ2-2, with D possibly TRBD2 on 6 matching bases. Germline values: CDR1 SGHVS, CDR2 FNYEAQ. This CDR3 is built from 14 residues. V lost 4 bases and J lost 7, with 13 bases in between.

The DNA for the CDR3 is TGTGCCAGCAGCTTGACCGGACAGCCGGGCACTGAAGCTTTCTTT. Translated: CASSLTGQPGTEAFF. The chain recombines TRBV7-9 with TRBJ1-1; the D gene is possibly TRBD1 (6 bases). Germline values: CDR1 SEHNR, CDR2 FQNEAQ (reference sequence). V was clipped by 3 bases and J by 4 bases, with 15 bases between them. The CDR3 totals 15 residues.

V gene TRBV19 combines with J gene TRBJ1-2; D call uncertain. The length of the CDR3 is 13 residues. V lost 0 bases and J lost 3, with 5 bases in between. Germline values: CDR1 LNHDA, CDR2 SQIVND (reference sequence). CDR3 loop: CASSIDPYYGYTF. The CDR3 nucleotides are TGTGCCAGTAGTATAGATCCCTACTATGGCTACACCTTC. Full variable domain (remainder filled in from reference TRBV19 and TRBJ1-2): DGGITQSPKYLFRKEGQNVTLSCEQNLNHDAMYWYRQDPGQGLRLIYYSQIVNDFQKGDIAEGYSVSREKKESFPLTVTSAQKNPTAFYLCASSIDPYYGYTFGSGTRLTVV.

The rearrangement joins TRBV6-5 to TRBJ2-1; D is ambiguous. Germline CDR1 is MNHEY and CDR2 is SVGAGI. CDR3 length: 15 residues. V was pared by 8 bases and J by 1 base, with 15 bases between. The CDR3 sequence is CASLQADPSYNEQFF. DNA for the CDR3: TGTGCCAGCCTCCAGGCCGACCCTTCCTACAATGAGCAGTTCTTC.

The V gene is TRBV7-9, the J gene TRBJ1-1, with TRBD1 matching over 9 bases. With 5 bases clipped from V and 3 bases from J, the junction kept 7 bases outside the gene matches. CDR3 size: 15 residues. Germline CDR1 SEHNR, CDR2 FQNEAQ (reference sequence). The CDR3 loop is CASSAYRGPDTEAFF. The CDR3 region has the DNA TGTGCCAGCAGCGCATACAGGGGGCCGGACACTGAAGCTTTCTTT.

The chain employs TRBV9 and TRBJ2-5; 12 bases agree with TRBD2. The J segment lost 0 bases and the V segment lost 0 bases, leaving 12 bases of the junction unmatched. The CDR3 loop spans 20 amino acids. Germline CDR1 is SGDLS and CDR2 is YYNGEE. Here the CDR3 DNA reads TGTGCCAGCAGCGTAGCTGGGCTAGCGGGGGGGACCGATCACCAAGAGACCCAGTACTTC. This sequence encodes CASSVAGLAGGTDHQETQYF. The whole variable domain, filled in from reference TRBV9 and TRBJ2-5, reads DSGVTQTPKHLITATGQRVTLRCSPRSGDLSVYWYQQSLDQGLQFLIQYYNGEERAKGNILERFSAQQFPDLHSELNLSSLELGDSALYFCASSVAGLAGGTDHQETQYFGPGTRLLVL.

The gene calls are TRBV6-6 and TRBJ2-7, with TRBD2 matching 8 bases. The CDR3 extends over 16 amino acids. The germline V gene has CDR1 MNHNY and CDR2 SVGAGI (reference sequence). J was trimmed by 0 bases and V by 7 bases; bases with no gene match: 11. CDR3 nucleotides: TGTGCCAGCATCTTCGGGGGGGGCATCGACTCCTACGAGCAGTACTTC. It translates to CASIFGGGIDSYEQYF.

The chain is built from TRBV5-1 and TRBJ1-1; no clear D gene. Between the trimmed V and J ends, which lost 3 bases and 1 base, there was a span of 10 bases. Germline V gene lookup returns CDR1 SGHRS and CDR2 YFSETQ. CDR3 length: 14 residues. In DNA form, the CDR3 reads TGCGCCAGCAGCTCGGGAGCAGGGAACACTGAAGCTTTCTTT. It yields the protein CASSSGAGNTEAFF.

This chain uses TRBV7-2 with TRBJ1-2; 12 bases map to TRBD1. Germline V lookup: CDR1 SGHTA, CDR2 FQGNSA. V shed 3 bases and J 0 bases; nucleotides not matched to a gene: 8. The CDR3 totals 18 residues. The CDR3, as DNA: TGTGCCAGCAGCTTCGCTCCGGGACAGGGGGCCACTAACTATGGCTACACCTTC. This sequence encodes CASSFAPGQGATNYGYTF.

CDR3 in DNA: TGTGCCAGCACCCTAAACCGGGACAGACTTCAGTACTTC. Encoded protein: CASTLNRDRLQYF. The chain joins TRBV28 to TRBJ2-4; 7 nucleotides match TRBD1. There are 13 residues in the CDR3. Looked up from germline, CDR1 is MDHEN and CDR2 is SYDVKM. Germline trimming cut 7 bases from V and 11 bases from J; bases unmatched to any gene: 11.

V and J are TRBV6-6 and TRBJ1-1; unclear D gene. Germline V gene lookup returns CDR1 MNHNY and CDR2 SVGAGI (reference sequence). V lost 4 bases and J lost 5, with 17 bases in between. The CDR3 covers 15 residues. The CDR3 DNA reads TGTGCCAGCAGTTCCCCCCGCGGGCTAGGGACTGAAGCTTTCTTT. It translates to CASSSPRGLGTEAFF.

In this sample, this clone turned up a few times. The CDR3 loop is CASSPPGLAGKGETQYF. CDR3 bases: TGTGCCAGCTCACCCCCGGGACTAGCGGGCAAAGGAGAGACCCAGTACTTC. The chain couples TRBV18 to TRBJ2-5, with 12 bases identical to TRBD2. Germline V CDR1 and CDR2: KGHSH, LQKENI. The CDR3 has 17 amino acids. Trimming took 3 bases from V and 4 from J; bases not matched to a gene: 9.

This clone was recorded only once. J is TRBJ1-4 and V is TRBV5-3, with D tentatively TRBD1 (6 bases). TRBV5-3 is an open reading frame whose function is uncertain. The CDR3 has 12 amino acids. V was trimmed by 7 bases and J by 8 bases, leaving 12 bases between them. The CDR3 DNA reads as TGTGCCAGAGGCAGGGGAGGGGAAAAACTGTTTTTT. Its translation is CARGRGGEKLFF.

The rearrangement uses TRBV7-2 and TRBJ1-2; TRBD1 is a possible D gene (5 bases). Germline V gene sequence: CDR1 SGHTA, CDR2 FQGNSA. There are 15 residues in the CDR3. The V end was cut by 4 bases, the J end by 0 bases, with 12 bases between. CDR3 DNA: TGTGCCAGCAGCTACGACAGTTCCCCTAACTATGGCTACACCTTC. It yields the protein CASSYDSSPNYGYTF.

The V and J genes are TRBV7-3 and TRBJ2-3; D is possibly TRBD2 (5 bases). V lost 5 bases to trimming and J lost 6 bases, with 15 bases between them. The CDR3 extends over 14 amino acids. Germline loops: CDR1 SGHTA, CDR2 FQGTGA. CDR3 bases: TGTGCCAGCAGCCCGAACGGAGGCCCCGATACGCAGTATTTT. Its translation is CASSPNGGPDTQYF. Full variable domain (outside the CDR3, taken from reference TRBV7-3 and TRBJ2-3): GAGVSQTPSNKVTEKGKYVELRCDPISGHTALYWYRQSLGQGPEFLIYFQGTGAADDSGLPNDRFFAVRPEGSVSTLKIQRTERGDSAVYLCASSPNGGPDTQYFGPGTRLTVL.

CDR3: CAWSVPVTPTYGYTF. CDR3 DNA: TGTGCCTGGAGTGTACCTGTGACACCAACCTATGGCTACACCTTC. The chain recombines TRBV30 with TRBJ1-2; D remains unclear. V shed 0 bases and J shed 4 bases, with 15 bases lying between them. The length of the CDR3 is 15 residues. The V gene's germline CDR1 is GTSNPN and CDR2 SVGIG (reference sequence).

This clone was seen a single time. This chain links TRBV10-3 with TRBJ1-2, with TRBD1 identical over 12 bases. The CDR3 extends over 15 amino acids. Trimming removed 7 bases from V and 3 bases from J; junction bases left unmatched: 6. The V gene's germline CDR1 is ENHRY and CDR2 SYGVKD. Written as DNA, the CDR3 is TGTGCCATCACGGGGACAGGGGGCACGGACTATGGCTACACCTTC. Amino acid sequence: CAITGTGGTDYGYTF.

The CDR3 DNA reads TGTGCCAGCAGTTCCGCGCGGGGACCGCAGTATTTT. Translating gives CASSSARGPQYF. The chain links TRBV28 to TRBJ2-3; D may be TRBD2 (6 bases). The CDR3 consists of 12 residues. Germline V gives CDR1 MDHEN, CDR2 SYDVKM. Between the trimmed V and J ends, which lost 4 bases and 10 bases, there was a span of 12 bases.

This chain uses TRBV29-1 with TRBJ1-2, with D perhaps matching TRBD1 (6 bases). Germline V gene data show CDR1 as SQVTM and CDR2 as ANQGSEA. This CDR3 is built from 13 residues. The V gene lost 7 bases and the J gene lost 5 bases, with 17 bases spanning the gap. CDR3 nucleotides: TGCAGCGCCCCCAAAGGGGGTAATTATGGCTACACCTTC. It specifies CSAPKGGNYGYTF.

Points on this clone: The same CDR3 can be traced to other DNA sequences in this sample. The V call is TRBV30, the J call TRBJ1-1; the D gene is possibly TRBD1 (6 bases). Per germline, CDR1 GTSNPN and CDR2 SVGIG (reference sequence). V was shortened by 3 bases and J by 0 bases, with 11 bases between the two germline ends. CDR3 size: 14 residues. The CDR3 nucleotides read TGTGCCTGGAGCGCCGGACAGCTGAACACTGAAGCTTTCTTT. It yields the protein CAWSAGQLNTEAFF.

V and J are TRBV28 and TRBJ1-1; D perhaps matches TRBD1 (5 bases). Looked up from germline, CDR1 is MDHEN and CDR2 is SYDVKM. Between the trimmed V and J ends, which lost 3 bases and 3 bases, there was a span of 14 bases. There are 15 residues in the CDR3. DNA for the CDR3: TGTGCCAGCAGTTTGAGGTCCGCGGGGGACACTGAAGCTTTCTTT. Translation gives CASSLRSAGDTEAFF.